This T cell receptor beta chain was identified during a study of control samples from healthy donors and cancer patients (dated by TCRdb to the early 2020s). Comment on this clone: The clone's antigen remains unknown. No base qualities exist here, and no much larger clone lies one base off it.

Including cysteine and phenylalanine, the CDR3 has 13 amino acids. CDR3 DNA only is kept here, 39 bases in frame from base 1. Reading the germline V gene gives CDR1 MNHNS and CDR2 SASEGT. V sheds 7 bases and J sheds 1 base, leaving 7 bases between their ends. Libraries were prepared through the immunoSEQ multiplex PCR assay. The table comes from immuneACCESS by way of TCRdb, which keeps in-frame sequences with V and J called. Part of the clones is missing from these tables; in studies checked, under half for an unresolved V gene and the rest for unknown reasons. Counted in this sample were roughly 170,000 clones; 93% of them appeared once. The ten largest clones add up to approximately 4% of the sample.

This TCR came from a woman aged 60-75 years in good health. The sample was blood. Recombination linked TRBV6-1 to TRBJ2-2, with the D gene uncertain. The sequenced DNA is TGTGCCAGCATCGCGGAGAACACCGGGGAGCTGTTTTTT. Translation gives CASIAENTGELFF.